A single sample is the source of the 2 T cell receptor beta chains below, sequenced in a study of cytomegalovirus exposure and HLA in healthy donors. Profiling relied on immunoSEQ multiplex PCR, and the TCRdb table lists in-frame clones only, not all of them. The sample carries over 250,000 clones, approximately 86% recorded once. What was sequenced was PBMCs. All receptors come from a woman aged 18-35 years in good health and CMV-seronegative.

This chain joins TRBV28 and TRBJ1-2, with a possible D match to TRBD1 (5 bases). Germline CDR1 and CDR2: MDHEN and SYDVKM. V was pared by 7 bases and J by 3 bases, with 15 bases between. This CDR3 is built from 14 residues. The CDR3 region has the DNA TGTGCCAGCACCGGGACTACTGAGGACTATGGCTACACCTTC. Amino acid sequence: CASTGTTEDYGYTF.

The rearrangement joins TRBV29-1 to TRBJ1-5; a weak D match, TRBD1 (6 bases). The CDR3 is made up of 12 amino acids. The ends were cut back, 6 bases at V and 7 bases at J, with 13 bases in the middle. Germline V gene lookup returns CDR1 SQVTM and CDR2 ANQGSEA. CDR3 DNA sequence: TGCAGCGTCCAGGGGTTGGGGCAGCCCCAGCATTTT. It is translated as CSVQGLGQPQHF.